The entry below gives a single T cell receptor beta chain sequence along with its context. The V gene lost 2 bases and the J gene lost 9 bases, with 11 bases spanning the gap. The CDR3 covers 14 residues. Germline V gene sequence: CDR1 SNHLY, CDR2 FYNNEI. The source of the sample is a study of T cell changes during pregnancy in multiple sclerosis. Assay: immunoSEQ multiplex PCR; the TCRdb copy retains only in-frame clones and omits some. The sample holds about 93,000 clones; 90% to 95% are singletons and the top ten take over 1.5%. The clonotype originates from a female donor in good health, enrolled as a control in a pregnancy study. The rearrangement uses TRBV2 and TRBJ1-6, with D maybe TRBD1 (6 bases). This specimen was peripheral blood, taken after pregnancy. The CDR3 loop is CASSETGKFSPLHF. In DNA form, the CDR3 reads TGTGCCAGCAGTGAAACAGGGAAGTTTTCACCCCTCCACTTT.